The T cell receptor beta chain described here comes from a study of T cells after yellow fever vaccination. Study context: With SMART-Seq v4 Ultra Low Input, the fractions containing low cell numbers were prepared.

This clonotype has a count of ten or more. TCRdb analysed the 5' RACE reads with MiXCR anew, one entry per CDR3 protein. The sample holds 50,000 to 75,000 distinct CDR3 sequences, about 5% seen once. Regarding the study as a whole: Peaking faster, on day 5 versus 15, the secondary response was nonetheless weaker.

Germline V lookup: CDR1 SGHRS, CDR2 YFSETQ. The CDR3 totals 17 residues. V was clipped by 0 bases and J by 2 bases, with 14 bases between them. The TCR was taken from a man between 18 and 29 years old who received the YFV17D yellow fever vaccine. The material sequenced was PBMCs, either bulk or a sorted T-cell subset (CD4+, CD8+, memory, or dextramer-sorted; not recorded which), taken on the day of the yellow fever booster vaccination. The chain is built from TRBV5-1 and TRBJ2-2; maybe TRBD1 (6 bases). The CDR3, as DNA: TGCGCCAGCAGCTTGGCGCCGGAGACAGGAAACACCGGGGAGCTGTTTTTT. Protein: CASSLAPETGNTGELFF.